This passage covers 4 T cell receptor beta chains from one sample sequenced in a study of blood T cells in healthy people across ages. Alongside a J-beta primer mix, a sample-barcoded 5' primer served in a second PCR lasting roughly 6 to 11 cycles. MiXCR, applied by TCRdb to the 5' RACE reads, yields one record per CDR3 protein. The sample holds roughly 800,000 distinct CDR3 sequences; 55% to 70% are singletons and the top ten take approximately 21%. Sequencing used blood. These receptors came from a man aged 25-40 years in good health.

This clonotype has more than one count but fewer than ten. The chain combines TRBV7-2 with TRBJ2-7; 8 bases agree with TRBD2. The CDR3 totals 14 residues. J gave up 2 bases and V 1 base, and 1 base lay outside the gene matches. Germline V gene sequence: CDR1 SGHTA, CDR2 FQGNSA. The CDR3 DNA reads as TGTGCCAGCAGCTTAGAGGGACTAGCCTACGAGCAGTACTTC. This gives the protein CASSLEGLAYEQYF.

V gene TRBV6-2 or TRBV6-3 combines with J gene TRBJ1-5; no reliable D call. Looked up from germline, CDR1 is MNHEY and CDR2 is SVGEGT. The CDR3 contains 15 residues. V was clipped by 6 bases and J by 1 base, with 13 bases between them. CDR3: CASSPTDPSNQPQHF. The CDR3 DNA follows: TGTGCCAGCAGCCCCACAGACCCAAGCAATCAGCCCCAGCATTTT.

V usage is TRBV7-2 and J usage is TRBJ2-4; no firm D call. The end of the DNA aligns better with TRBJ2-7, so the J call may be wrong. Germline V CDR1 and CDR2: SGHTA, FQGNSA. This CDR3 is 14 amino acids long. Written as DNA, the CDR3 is TGTGCCAGCAGCTTAGTATACCAGCCCCCCGAGCAGTACTTC. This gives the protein CASSLVYQPPEQYF.

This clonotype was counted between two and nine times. The CDR3 DNA is TGCAGCGTTTCGACAGGACGCTCCTACGAGCAGTACTTC. It yields the protein CSVSTGRSYEQYF. The V gene is TRBV29-1, the J gene TRBJ2-7, with D possibly being TRBD1 (6 bases). Germline loops: CDR1 SQVTM, CDR2 ANQGSEA. The CDR3 loop spans 13 amino acids. V lost 5 bases and J 0 bases, leaving 11 bases between the germline ends.